The 16 T cell receptor beta chains below come from one sample, sequenced in a study of cytomegalovirus exposure and HLA in healthy donors. The PCR used 60 Vbeta and 13 Jbeta primers. Assay: immunoSEQ multiplex PCR; the TCRdb copy retains only in-frame clones and omits some. This table has about 230,000 clones, around 84% appearing once. Material: PBMCs. The receptors originated from a girl aged 2-9 years in good health and CMV-seronegative.

The chain has TRBV4-2 and TRBJ2-1; 15 bases align to TRBD2. There are 17 residues in the CDR3. J lost 5 bases, V lost 4 bases, and 6 bases had no gene match. Germline V CDR1 and CDR2: LGHNA, YNFKEQ. The CDR3 DNA reads as TGTGCCAGCAGCCGGACTAGCGGGAGGGTCCGCGACAATGAGCAGTTCTTC. Residues: CASSRTSGRVRDNEQFF.

The rearrangement uses TRBV6-6 and TRBJ2-1, with 13 positions matching TRBD2. The V gene end was trimmed by 4 bases and the J gene end by 6 bases; junction bases not matched to a gene: 3. The CDR3 has 15 residues. CDR1 is MNHNY, CDR2 SVGAGI, per germline (reference sequence). Here the CDR3 reads CASSSGLAGSNEQFF. The CDR3 coding sequence is TGTGCCAGCAGTTCGGGACTAGCGGGGAGCAATGAGCAGTTCTTC.

V usage is TRBV7-9 and J usage is TRBJ2-7, with 8 bases matching TRBD2. This CDR3 has 19 amino acids. In germline, CDR1 is SEHNR, CDR2 FQNEAQ (reference sequence). Unmatched junction bases numbered 20, after V lost 5 bases and J lost 2 bases. The CDR3 DNA reads as TGTGCCAGCAGCCGACATATGGATGTGACTAGCGCGATCACCTACGAGCAGTACTTC. Amino acids: CASSRHMDVTSAITYEQYF.

This sequence joins TRBV29-1 and TRBJ1-1, with a weak D call TRBD1 (5 bases). The CDR3 length is 14 residues. The germline V and J ends were trimmed by 5 bases and 0 bases, with 13 bases remaining between them. From germline, CDR1 is SQVTM and CDR2 ANQGSEA. The CDR3 loop reads CSVYRSALNTEAFF. The CDR3 DNA reads as TGCAGCGTTTACAGGTCCGCCTTGAACACTGAAGCTTTCTTT.

V is TRBV10-1 and J is TRBJ2-3; 9 nucleotides line up with TRBD2. Germline V gives CDR1 WNHNN, CDR2 SYGVQD (reference sequence). The V gene end was trimmed by 0 bases and the J gene end by 3 bases; junction bases not matched to a gene: 10. There are 18 residues in the CDR3. The CDR3 region has the DNA TGCGCCAGCAGTGAGTCTAGGGCGGGGGGGATAAGGACAGATACGCAGTATTTT. The encoded protein is CASSESRAGGIRTDTQYF.

The V gene is TRBV11-2, the J gene TRBJ2-1; 11 bases match TRBD2. V dropped 5 bases and J dropped 9; count of bases not matched to a gene: 12. This CDR3 is 16 amino acids long. The germline V gene has CDR1 SGHAT and CDR2 FQNNGV. The CDR3 DNA is TGTGCCAGCAGCACGTGGGGTACTAGCGGGAGAGGTGAGCAGTTCTTC. Encoded protein: CASSTWGTSGRGEQFF.

This sequence joins TRBV4-2 and TRBJ2-7; 7 bases line up with TRBD2. Germline values: CDR1 LGHNA, CDR2 YNFKEQ. The CDR3 totals 14 residues. After removal of 5 bases from V and 7 bases from J, the junction contained 11 bases not matched to a gene. The CDR3 coding sequence is TGTGCCAGCAGCTTGGGAGGGACCCCTCGGGAGCAGTACTTC. Translating it yields CASSLGGTPREQYF.

V usage is TRBV11-2 and J usage is TRBJ2-2; D is uncertain. The ends were cut back, 2 bases at V and 4 bases at J, with 14 bases in the middle. This CDR3 comprises 16 residues. CDR1 and CDR2 (germline): SGHAT, FQNNGV. CDR3 bases: TGTGCCAGCAGCTTAAGGAGTCAGAGATTCACCGGGGAGCTGTTTTTT. Translation gives CASSLRSQRFTGELFF.

V usage is TRBV2 and J usage is TRBJ1-5, with D perhaps matching TRBD1 (6 bases). Germline V gene data show CDR1 as SNHLY and CDR2 as FYNNEI. Trimming cost V 2 bases and J 2 bases, with 13 bases left between them. The CDR3 sequence is 16 residues long. The CDR3 DNA is TGTGCCAGCAGTGAATCGGGCAGGGGAGGCAATCAGCCCCAGCATTTT. Translating it yields CASSESGRGGNQPQHF.

For the CDR3, the DNA is TGTGCTATGGACTCCACTTCAGGGGTAGGAAACACCATATATTTT. Encoded protein: CAMDSTSGVGNTIYF. This sequence joins TRBV30 and TRBJ1-3; tentative D call: TRBD1 (6 bases). The CDR3 has 15 amino acids. CDR1 is GTSNPN and CDR2 is SVGIG in the germline V gene (reference sequence). Looking up the rest from reference TRBV30 and TRBJ1-3 gives the full variable domain: SQTIHQWPATLVQPVGSPLSLECTVEGTSNPNLYWYRQAAGRGLQLLFYSVGIGQISSEVPQNLSASRPQDRQFILSSKKLLLSDSGFYLCAMDSTSGVGNTIYFGEGSWLTVV.

The genes are TRBV4-1 and TRBJ1-2; unclear D gene. This CDR3 has 15 amino acids. CDR1 MGHRA and CDR2 YSYEKL come from the germline V gene. The V gene lost 0 bases and the J gene lost 4 bases, with 12 bases spanning the gap. The CDR3 coding sequence is TGCGCCAGCAGCCAAGATAGCCGCAGCTCCTATGGCTACACCTTC. This sequence encodes CASSQDSRSSYGYTF.

The chain links TRBV7-2 to TRBJ2-2; 9 nucleotides line up with TRBD2. The germline V gene has CDR1 SGHTA and CDR2 FQGNSA. The trim removed 0 bases at V and 1 base at J, leaving 0 bases unmatched. There are 16 residues in the CDR3. The CDR3 loop is CASSLALAGNTGELFF. The CDR3 DNA follows: TGTGCCAGCAGCTTAGCACTAGCGGGGAACACCGGGGAGCTGTTTTTT.

The chain is built from TRBV27 and TRBJ2-2, with 14 bases lining up with TRBD2. The CDR3 has 17 amino acids. Germline V lookup: CDR1 MNHEY, CDR2 SMNVEV (reference sequence). The V segment lost 3 bases and the J segment 1 base; nucleotides outside the gene matches: 1. CDR3 protein: CASSFGTSGRNTGELFF. The CDR3 DNA follows: TGTGCCAGCAGTTTCGGGACTAGCGGGAGGAACACCGGGGAGCTGTTTTTT.

This chain joins TRBV6-5 and TRBJ2-1, with 8 nucleotides matching TRBD2. Germline V CDR1 and CDR2: MNHEY, SVGAGI. The V and J ends lost 6 bases and 0 bases, in that order; junction bases with no gene match: 4. The CDR3 is made up of 15 amino acids. CDR3 region: CASSQRGSSYNEQFF. The DNA of the CDR3 is TGTGCCAGCAGCCAGCGGGGGAGCTCCTACAATGAGCAGTTCTTC.

V and J are TRBV7-2 and TRBJ1-5; 9 positions agree with TRBD1. The CDR3 loop spans 15 amino acids. CDR1 and CDR2 (germline): SGHTA, FQGNSA. The ends lost 2 bases at V and 2 bases at J; junction bases unmatched: 1. The chain's CDR3 is CASSLTGGRNQPQHF. DNA of the CDR3: TGTGCCAGCAGCTTAACAGGGGGCCGCAATCAGCCCCAGCATTTT.

The chain couples TRBV27 to TRBJ2-7, with 7 positions matching TRBD2. The V gene end was trimmed by 3 bases and the J gene end by 3 bases; junction bases not matched to a gene: 8. The CDR3 has 15 amino acids. Per germline, CDR1 MNHEY and CDR2 SMNVEV (reference sequence). The CDR3 reads CASSLGIGTNYEQYF. The CDR3 DNA reads as TGTGCCAGCAGTTTGGGTATCGGGACTAACTACGAGCAGTACTTC.